The 17 T cell receptor beta chains listed next were all sequenced from one sample in a study of regulatory T cells in long-lasting Graves disease. Libraries of TCR beta came from iRepertoire HTBI primers plus Arm-PCR of CDR3 regions. One entry per CDR3 protein, called by TCRdb with MiXCR from the multiplex PCR reads. There are about 450,000 distinct CDR3 sequences in the sample; 20% to 30% occur only once, and roughly a quarter lies in the top ten. Sample time point: persistent/refractory GD, antithyroid drugs over 5 years with positive TRAb. Construction of the TCR library relied on RNA isolated from PBMCs. This specimen consisted of peripheral blood mononuclear cells (PBMCs), obtained when the disease was refractory, from a patient treated with antithyroid drugs. These receptor sequences come from a female donor with Graves disease.

This clonotype appeared a few times. The chain has TRBV7-2 and TRBJ1-5, with 7 bases lining up with TRBD1. Germline assignment: CDR1 SGHTA and CDR2 FQGNSA. The ends lost 1 base at V and 7 bases at J; junction bases unmatched: 7. This CDR3 has 15 amino acids. The CDR3 DNA sequence: TGTGCCAGCAGCTTAGTCGCAGGGGGAGAACAGCCCCAGCATTTT. Amino acid sequence: CASSLVAGGEQPQHF.

This clonotype was observed many times. The V and J genes are TRBV28 and TRBJ1-5; tentatively, D is TRBD1 (5 bases). Germline loops: CDR1 MDHEN, CDR2 SYDVKM. Trimming shortened V by 4 bases and J by 9 bases, and 16 bases separated the two germline ends. This CDR3 has 14 amino acids. The chain's CDR3 is CASSYGTVKRPQHF. CDR3 nucleotides: TGTGCCAGCAGTTACGGGACGGTTAAGAGGCCCCAGCATTTT.

V and J are TRBV19 and TRBJ1-2; D is unclear. The V gene's germline CDR1 is LNHDA and CDR2 SQIVND (reference sequence). V lost 2 bases and J lost 2, with 12 bases in between. CDR3 length: 15 amino acids. The chain's CDR3 is CASSISGIQNYGYTF. DNA of the CDR3: TGTGCCAGTAGTATAAGTGGGATCCAGAACTATGGCTACACCTTC.

This clonotype showed up just a few times. V and J are TRBV6-1 and TRBJ2-7; possible D gene TRBD2, 6 bases. The CDR3 extends over 16 amino acids. Trimming left V 6 bases short and J 1 base short, with 19 bases between. In germline, CDR1 is MNHNS, CDR2 SASEGT. Written as DNA, the CDR3 is TGTGCCAGCAGCCTCAAGGCCGGAGGGAATTCCTACGAGCAGTACTTC. Translation gives CASSLKAGGNSYEQYF.

This clonotype was seen a single time. The gene calls are TRBV4-1 and TRBJ1-2; no firm D call. This CDR3 region has 14 residues. V dropped 1 base and J dropped 8 bases, with 14 bases sitting between them. Germline V lookup: CDR1 MGHRA, CDR2 YSYEKL. The DNA of the CDR3 is TGCGCCAGCAGCCAAGCGAGTCCAGTTGACGGCTACACCTTC. Encoded protein: CASSQASPVDGYTF.

The V and J genes are TRBV5-1 and TRBJ1-1, with D possibly matching TRBD1 (5 bases). The ends were cut back, 0 bases at V and 4 bases at J, with 10 bases in the middle. CDR1 is SGHRS, CDR2 YFSETQ, per germline. The CDR3 runs to 14 residues. The CDR3 loop is CASSLAGGSTEAFF. The CDR3 DNA follows: TGCGCCAGCAGCTTGGCCGGGGGGAGCACTGAAGCTTTCTTT.

The rearrangement joins TRBV24-1 to TRBJ2-2; D remains unclear. This CDR3 spans 9 amino acids. V was cut by 11 bases and J by 7 bases, with 4 bases left in between. Germline V gene data show CDR1 as KGHDR and CDR2 as SFDVKD. CDR3 residues: CARGGELFF. In DNA form, the CDR3 reads TGTGCCAGGGGCGGGGAGCTGTTTTTT.

The chain carries TRBV30 and TRBJ2-5; possibly TRBD1 for D (5 bases). Germline CDR1 is GTSNPN and CDR2 is SVGIG (reference sequence). The CDR3 is 12 residues long. V lost 3 bases and J lost 7, with 12 bases in between. CDR3 sequence: CAWSPGLVTQYF. As DNA, the CDR3 is TGTGCCTGGAGCCCAGGGTTGGTGACCCAGTACTTC.

The table lists this clonotype with many counts. The rearrangement links TRBV28 to TRBJ1-5; no clear D gene. CDR1 MDHEN and CDR2 SYDVKM come from the germline V gene. V dropped 7 bases and J dropped 0 bases, with 13 bases sitting between them. This CDR3 region has 15 residues. CDR3 coding DNA: TGTGCCAGCAAGGAGGGAACTTATAGCAATCAGCCCCAGCATTTT. It yields the protein CASKEGTYSNQPQHF.

In this sample, this clonotype turned up a few times. The V gene is TRBV20-1, the J gene TRBJ2-7, with 8 bases identical to TRBD2. Losses at the gene ends were 6 bases for V and 7 bases for J; bases not matched to a gene: 14. Germline V gives CDR1 DFQATT, CDR2 SNEGSKA (reference sequence). The CDR3 totals 14 residues. DNA for the CDR3: TGCAGTGCGCCGGGGGGGGCCGAGGTTGGGGAGCAGTACTTC. This codes for CSAPGGAEVGEQYF.

This clonotype showed up many times. The rearrangement uses TRBV7-2 and TRBJ2-5; TRBD2 matches at 7 bases. The CDR3 has 14 residues. V lost 6 bases and J lost 5; bases outside the gene matches: 9. Per germline, CDR1 SGHTA and CDR2 FQGNSA. In nucleotides, the CDR3 is TGTGCCAGCAGTTTTGGACTAGTTGGGGAGACCCAGTACTTC. Protein sequence: CASSFGLVGETQYF. Looking up the rest from reference TRBV7-2 and TRBJ2-5 gives the full variable domain: GAGVSQSPSNKVTEKGKDVELRCDPISGHTALYWYRQSLGQGLEFLIYFQGNSAPDKSGLPSDRFSAERTGGSVSTLTIQRTQQEDSAVYLCASSFGLVGETQYFGPGTRLLVL.

On this clonotype: The junction does not match germline at one end; this may be a read error. The CDR3 region has the DNA TGCAGTGCCTTAACTAGGACCACACCCACAGCTACGCAGTATTTT. Amino acids: CSALTRTTPTATQYF. The chain employs TRBV20-1 and TRBJ2-3, with TRBD2 as a possible D gene (5 bases). Germline CDR1 reads DFQATT; CDR2 reads SNEGSKA (reference sequence). The CDR3 is made up of 15 amino acids.

The chain couples TRBV18 to TRBJ2-7, with D unresolved. Trimming removed 6 bases at V and 6 bases at J, with 15 bases between. In germline, CDR1 is KGHSH, CDR2 LQKENI. The CDR3 has 13 amino acids. CDR3 residues: CASSVQGWSEQYF. CDR3 DNA sequence: TGTGCCAGCTCCGTGCAAGGGTGGAGCGAGCAGTACTTC.

This clonotype was detected only a few times. The CDR3, as DNA: TGCGCCAGCAGCTGGGACGGGACAGCGATTTCTAACTATGGCTACACCTTC. Translated: CASSWDGTAISNYGYTF. This chain links TRBV5-1 with TRBJ1-2; TRBD1 aligns across 7 bases. The trim removed 3 bases at V and 0 bases at J, leaving 11 bases unmatched. The germline V gene encodes CDR1 SGHRS and CDR2 YFSETQ. The CDR3 has 17 residues.

J is TRBJ2-7 and V is TRBV20-1; TRBD1 or TRBD2 may be the D gene (5 bases each). Trimming left V 0 bases short and J 2 bases short, with 17 bases between. Germline assignment: CDR1 DFQATT and CDR2 SNEGSKA (reference sequence). This CDR3 comprises 16 residues. CDR3 in amino acids: CSARDSWGRDPYEQYF. Written as DNA, the CDR3 is TGCAGTGCTAGAGACAGTTGGGGCAGGGACCCCTACGAGCAGTACTTC.

This chain connects TRBV6-1 to TRBJ2-5; 14 nucleotides agree with TRBD2. From germline, CDR1 is MNHNS and CDR2 SASEGT. J lost 5 bases, V lost 6 bases, and 8 bases had no gene match. CDR3 length: 16 residues. This CDR3 reads CASRSGTSGSAETQYF. The CDR3 DNA reads as TGTGCCAGCAGGTCAGGGACTAGCGGGAGCGCGGAGACCCAGTACTTC.

Ten or more counts support this clonotype. The gene calls are TRBV28 and TRBJ1-2, with TRBD1 identical over 7 bases. The V segment lost 5 bases and the J segment 8 bases; nucleotides outside the gene matches: 14. Germline CDR1 MDHEN, CDR2 SYDVKM. The CDR3 runs 15 residues. The CDR3 DNA reads as TGTGCCAGCAGTATCCTGGACAGGAAAGGGAGAGGCTACACCTTC. Translating gives CASSILDRKGRGYTF.